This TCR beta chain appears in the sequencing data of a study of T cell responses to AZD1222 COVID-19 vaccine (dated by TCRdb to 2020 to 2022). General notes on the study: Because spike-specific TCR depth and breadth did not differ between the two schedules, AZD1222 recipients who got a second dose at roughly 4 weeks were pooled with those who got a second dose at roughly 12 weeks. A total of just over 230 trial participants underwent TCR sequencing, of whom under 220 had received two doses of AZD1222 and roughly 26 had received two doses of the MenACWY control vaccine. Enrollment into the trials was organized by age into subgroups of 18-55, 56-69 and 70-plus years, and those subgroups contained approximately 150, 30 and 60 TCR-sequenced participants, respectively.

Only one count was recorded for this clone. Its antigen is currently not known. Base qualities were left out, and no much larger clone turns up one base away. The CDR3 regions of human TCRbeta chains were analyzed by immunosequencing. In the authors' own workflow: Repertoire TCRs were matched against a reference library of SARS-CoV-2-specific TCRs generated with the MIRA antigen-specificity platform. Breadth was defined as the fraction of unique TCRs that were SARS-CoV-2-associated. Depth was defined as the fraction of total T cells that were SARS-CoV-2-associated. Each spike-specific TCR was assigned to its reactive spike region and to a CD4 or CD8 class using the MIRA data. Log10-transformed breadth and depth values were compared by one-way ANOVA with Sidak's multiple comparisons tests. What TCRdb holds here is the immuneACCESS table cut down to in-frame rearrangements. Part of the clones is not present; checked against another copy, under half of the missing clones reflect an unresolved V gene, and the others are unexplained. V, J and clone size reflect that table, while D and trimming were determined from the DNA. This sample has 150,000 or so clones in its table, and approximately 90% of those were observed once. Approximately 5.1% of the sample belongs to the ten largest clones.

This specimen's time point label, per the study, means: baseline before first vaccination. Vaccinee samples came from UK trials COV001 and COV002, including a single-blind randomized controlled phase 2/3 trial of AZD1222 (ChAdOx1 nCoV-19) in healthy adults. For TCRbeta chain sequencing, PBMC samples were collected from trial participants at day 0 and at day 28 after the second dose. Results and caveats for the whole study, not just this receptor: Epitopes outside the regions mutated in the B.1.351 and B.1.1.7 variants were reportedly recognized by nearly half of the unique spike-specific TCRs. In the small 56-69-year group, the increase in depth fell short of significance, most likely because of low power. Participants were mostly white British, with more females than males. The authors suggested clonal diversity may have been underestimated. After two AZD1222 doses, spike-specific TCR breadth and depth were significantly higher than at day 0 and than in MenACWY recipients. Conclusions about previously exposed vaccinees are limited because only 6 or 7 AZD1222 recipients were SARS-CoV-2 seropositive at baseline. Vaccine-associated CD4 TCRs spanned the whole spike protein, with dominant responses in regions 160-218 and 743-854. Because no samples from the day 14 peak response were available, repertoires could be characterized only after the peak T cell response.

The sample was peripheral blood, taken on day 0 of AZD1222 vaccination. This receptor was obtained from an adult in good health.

The CDR3 reads as follows: CASTRDTALTFF. The DNA reads TGTGCCAGCACCAGGGACACCGCCCTAACCTTCTTT. The chain is made from TRBV28 and TRBJ1-1; TRBD1 is possibly the D segment (6 matching bases). V is clipped by 7 bases and J by 14 bases, and the sequence between their germline boundaries is 20 bases long. In the germline V gene, CDR1 corresponds to MDHEN and CDR2 to SYDVKM. The CDR3 spans 12 residues, from the cysteine through the phenylalanine. Only CDR3 DNA remains: 36 bases, in frame from the first base.